The present entry profiles one T cell receptor beta chain with its context. These data belong to a study of T cells after yellow fever vaccination. The CDR3 runs 16 residues. Germline V gene lookup returns CDR1 SGHTA and CDR2 FQGNSA. With 0 bases removed from V and 7 bases from J, the gap between germline ends came to 15 bases. TCRdb reanalysed the 5' RACE reads using MiXCR and keeps one entry per CDR3 protein. Of 500,000 to 650,000 distinct CDR3 sequences listed, around an eighth are singletons. The sequence derives from a man aged 30-40 years who received the YFV17D yellow fever vaccine. This chain connects TRBV7-2 to TRBJ1-4, with D unclear. Sequencing was performed on PBMCs, taken on the day of the yellow fever booster vaccination. Here the CDR3 reads CASSLAPAVLGEKLFF. In DNA, the CDR3 is TGTGCCAGCAGCTTAGCCCCGGCCGTCTTGGGTGAAAAACTGTTTTTT.